What follows is one T cell receptor beta chain and its context. What it recognizes is unknown. The data are from a study of CD8+CD57+ T cells in acquired aplastic anemia. Across the whole study: Each DNA sample taken from sorted CD4+ and CD8+ cells came to 2.5 to 4 ug on average.

Both TCR beta VDJ combination and CDR3 sequence profiling were carried out. Genomic DNA was the template for this profiling. TCRdb reprocessed the reads with MiXCR, giving one entry per CDR3 protein. The profile shows hundreds of thousands of distinct CDR3 sequences, under 60% of them singletons. This CDR3 region has 13 residues. The germline gives CDR1 LNHDA, CDR2 SQIVND (reference sequence). Trimming at V came to 3 bases and at J to 7 bases, leaving 1 base not matched to a gene. It was patients with CD8+CD57+ cell expansion by flow cytometry who were chosen for sequencing. Overall study findings and caveats: About 29 sequences, all CD8+ CDR3, were shared between patients and controls.

Material: sorted CD4+, CD8+, or CD8+CD57+ T cells (not recorded which) from PBMCs. The origin of this receptor is a human donor with aplastic anemia. The chain couples TRBV19 to TRBJ1-4; 8 nucleotides line up with TRBD1. DNA for the CDR3: TGTGCCAGTAGTATCCAGGGGGCTGAAAAACTGTTTTTT. Its protein product is CASSIQGAEKLFF. The whole variable domain, remainder taken from reference TRBV19 and TRBJ1-4, is DGGITQSPKYLFRKEGQNVTLSCEQNLNHDAMYWYRQDPGQGLRLIYYSQIVNDFQKGDIAEGYSVSREKKESFPLTVTSAQKNPTAFYLCASSIQGAEKLFFGSGTQLSVL.